This TCR beta chain was sequenced during a study of blood T cell repertoires in COVID-19 (dated by TCRdb to 2018 to 2021). Describing the broader study: Collaborator samples came from the United States, Italy and Spain and covered acute and convalescent phases of COVID-19. Nearly every sample came with metadata listing a de-identified subject ID, COVID-19 status, age in years and sex. The samples were drawn from two sources: the first 160 participants of the ongoing ImmuneRACE study, and some 1,300 subjects contributed by 6 global collaborators. A freely available public database, intended as a resource for researchers studying the immune response to SARS-CoV-2, is where the repertoires were released. The dataset comprised deeply sampled blood TCRbeta repertoires from subjects exposed to, actively infected with, or recovered from COVID-19. The material from the prospective study consisted of cDNA or gDNA derived from T cells, B-cell-depleted T cells, or PBMCs. HLA class I and class II types, where available, came from metadata supplied by the sample provider rather than from assay-based typing. Findings and caveats that apply to the study as a whole: Clinical and demographic metadata were provided uncurated, with the amount varying by source and participant.

The immunoSEQ Assay, a bias-controlled multiplex PCR, was used to amplify TCRbeta CDR3 regions from genomic DNA. On the authors' methods: The number of nucleated cells in each sample was estimated by amplification of reference gene primers within the assay. To quantify the absolute abundance of each unique TCRbeta CDR3 rearrangement, sequence reads were collapsed and filtered. For each sample, productive Simpson clonality was calculated by taking the square root of Simpson's diversity index across productive rearrangements. In its TCRdb copy, this immuneACCESS table keeps in-frame sequences only and misses some clones. Where compared with another copy, unresolved V genes explain less than half of these, and the others have no known cause. V, J and clone size derive from that table, while D and trimming were established from the DNA sequence. Counted in this sample were around 210,000 clones; 65% to 90% of them appeared once. The ten largest make up 5.1% of the sample.

With respect to this clone: Its antigen is not yet known. Per-base quality was not reported, and no clone a single base away is much larger than it.

From the cysteine up to the phenylalanine, the CDR3 has a length of 14 residues. The kept DNA is CDR3 alone, 42 bases in frame from the first base. The germline V gene provides CDR1 MNHEY and CDR2 SVGAGI. V is cut back by 5 bases and J by 4 bases, with 3 bases in the junction unmatched. One collaborating source in Seattle enrolled patients while the patients were actively infected and followed the patients over time throughout the course of disease. Collaborating institutions collected whole blood in K2EDTA tubes following their own protocols. For TCRbeta analysis, collaborators shipped samples in one of three forms: frozen whole blood, isolated PBMCs, or DNA extracted from either of those sample types.

The rearranged chain carries TRBV6-5 and TRBJ2-7, and TRBD1 matches 12 of the central bases. Sequenced material: peripheral blood. The clonotype originates from a man aged 50 or older with COVID-19, enrolled during active disease. The CDR3 region: CASSRDRGQYEQYF. The sequenced DNA is TGTGCCAGCAGTCGGGACAGGGGGCAGTACGAGCAGTACTTC.